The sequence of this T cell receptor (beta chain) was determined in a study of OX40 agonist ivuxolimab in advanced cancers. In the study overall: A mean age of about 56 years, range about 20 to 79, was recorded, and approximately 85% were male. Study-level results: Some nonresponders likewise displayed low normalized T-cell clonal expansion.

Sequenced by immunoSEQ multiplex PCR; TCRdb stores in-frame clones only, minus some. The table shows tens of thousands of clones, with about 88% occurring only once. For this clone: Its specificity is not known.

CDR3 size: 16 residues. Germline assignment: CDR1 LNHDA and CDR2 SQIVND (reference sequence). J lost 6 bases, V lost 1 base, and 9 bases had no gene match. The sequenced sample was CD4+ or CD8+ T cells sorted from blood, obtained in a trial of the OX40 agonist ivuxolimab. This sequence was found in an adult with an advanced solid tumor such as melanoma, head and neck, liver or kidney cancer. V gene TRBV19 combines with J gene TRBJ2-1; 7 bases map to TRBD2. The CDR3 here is CASSIVGAGALNEQFF. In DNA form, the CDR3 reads TGTGCCAGTAGTATAGTAGGTGCGGGAGCGCTCAATGAGCAGTTCTTC.